A single sample is the source of the 24 T cell receptor beta chains below, sequenced in a study of memory CD4+ T cells and cytomegalovirus serostatus. Single viable CD3+CD4+CD8-CD45RO+ cells were sorted as the memory CD4+ T cells. The assay was immunoSEQ multiplex PCR, and TCRdb's table has in-frame clones only and misses some. The sample yields roughly 48,000 clones, 65% to 80% seen once. Sequencing was done on a sample of memory CD4+ T cells from blood. The receptors were sampled from an adult in good health and CMV-seropositive.

The DNA of the CDR3 is TGTGCCAGCAGACACGGAGATAGCAATCAGCCCCAGCATTTT. Its protein is CASRHGDSNQPQHF. The chain joins TRBV2 to TRBJ1-5; D remains unclear. The V end was cut by 6 bases, the J end by 0 bases, with 9 bases between. The germline V gene encodes CDR1 SNHLY and CDR2 FYNNEI. CDR3 size: 14 residues.

The V and J genes are TRBV29-1 and TRBJ2-3; no definite D call. Per the germline V gene, CDR1 is SQVTM and CDR2 is ANQGSEA. Trimming stripped 6 bases from V and 5 bases from J, with 9 bases between. This CDR3 has 11 amino acids. The CDR3 here is CSVGPQDTQYF. In DNA form, the CDR3 reads TGCAGCGTCGGACCCCAAGATACGCAGTATTTT.

The rearrangement joins TRBV15 to TRBJ2-3; no clear D gene. Trimming removed 0 bases at V and 6 bases at J, with 10 bases between. This CDR3 contains 14 residues. From germline, CDR1 is LNHNV and CDR2 YYDKDF (reference sequence). The CDR3 sequence is CATSREAASDTQYF. As DNA, the CDR3 is TGTGCCACCAGCAGAGAGGCAGCCTCTGATACGCAGTATTTT. The whole variable domain, filled in from reference TRBV15 and TRBJ2-3, reads DAMVIQNPRYQVTQFGKPVTLSCSQTLNHNVMYWYQQKSSQAPKLLFHYYDKDFNNEADTPDNFQSRRPNTSFCFLDIRSPGLGDTAMYLCATSREAASDTQYFGPGTRLTVL.

The CDR3 reads CASTRGQGRRDTEAFF. The CDR3 DNA is TGTGCCAGTACCCGGGGACAGGGGCGACGGGACACTGAAGCTTTCTTT. This sequence joins TRBV19 and TRBJ1-1, with 10 bases lining up with TRBD1. V trimming: 7 bases; J trimming: 3 bases; junction bases outside the gene matches: 11. The germline CDR1 and CDR2 sequences are LNHDA and SQIVND (reference sequence). This CDR3 region has 16 residues.

This clone was picked up one time. This chain joins TRBV9 and TRBJ2-2; D unclear. Germline assignment: CDR1 SGDLS and CDR2 YYNGEE. This CDR3 contains 12 residues. Trimming removed 0 bases from V and 4 bases from J, with 1 base in between. CDR3: CASSVATGELFF. The CDR3 DNA reads TGTGCCAGCAGCGTAGCCACCGGGGAGCTGTTTTTT.

The V and J genes are TRBV5-4 and TRBJ2-5, with 9 bases lining up with TRBD2. With V trimmed by 2 bases and J by 5 bases, 4 bases remained unmatched. CDR1 is SGHNT, CDR2 YYREEE, per germline (reference sequence). The CDR3 covers 14 residues. The CDR3 protein is CASSFRREGETQYF. The CDR3 nucleotides read TGTGCCAGCAGCTTTAGGCGGGAGGGGGAGACCCAGTACTTC.

This clone was seen a few times. CDR3 protein: CSVEVGTSGSYEQYF. The CDR3 DNA reads TGCAGCGTTGAGGTCGGGACTAGCGGATCCTACGAGCAGTACTTC. The rearrangement joins TRBV29-1 to TRBJ2-7; 11 bases line up with TRBD2. Germline V gene lookup returns CDR1 SQVTM and CDR2 ANQGSEA. Losses at the gene ends were 3 bases for V and 1 base for J; bases not matched to a gene: 5. CDR3 length equals 15 residues.

This chain's CDR3 is CASSIGGLTDTQYF. The CDR3 coding sequence is TGTGCCAGTAGTATCGGTGGCCTTACAGATACGCAGTATTTT. This sequence joins TRBV19 and TRBJ2-3; D gene unclear. Trimming shortened V by 3 bases and J by 3 bases, and 10 bases separated the two germline ends. Germline V CDR1 and CDR2: LNHDA, SQIVND (reference sequence). The CDR3 runs to 14 residues.

V is TRBV30 and J is TRBJ2-1; the D gene is possibly TRBD2 (7 bases). V shed 2 bases and J shed 5 bases, with 13 bases lying between them. Germline CDR1 and CDR2: GTSNPN and SVGIG (reference sequence). CDR3 length: 14 residues. In DNA form, the CDR3 reads TGTGCCTGGAGTCCCCCGGGGGGCCACAATGAGCAGTTCTTC. Its translation is CAWSPPGGHNEQFF. Full variable domain (outside the CDR3, taken from reference TRBV30 and TRBJ2-1): SQTIHQWPATLVQPVGSPLSLECTVEGTSNPNLYWYRQAAGRGLQLLFYSVGIGQISSEVPQNLSASRPQDRQFILSSKKLLLSDSGFYLCAWSPPGGHNEQFFGPGTRLTVL.

CDR3 bases: TGTGCCAGTAGTATCCGGGCGACAGGGCCCACAGATACGCAGTATTTT. It codes for CASSIRATGPTDTQYF. The rearrangement links TRBV19 to TRBJ2-3; TRBD1 matches at 7 bases. Germline loops: CDR1 LNHDA, CDR2 SQIVND (reference sequence). The CDR3 covers 16 residues. J was trimmed by 2 bases and V by 3 bases; bases with no gene match: 8.

In this sample, this clone turned up once. V usage is TRBV11-2 and J usage is TRBJ2-7; no clear D. CDR3 length equals 15 residues. The ends were cut back, 1 base at V and 0 bases at J, with 10 bases in the middle. The germline V gene has CDR1 SGHAT and CDR2 FQNNGV. CDR3 amino acids: CASSLARYASYEQYF. Written as DNA, the CDR3 is TGTGCCAGCAGCTTAGCCAGGTATGCCTCCTACGAGCAGTACTTC.

This sequence joins TRBV2 and TRBJ1-5, with D unclear. V lost 7 bases, J lost 0 bases, and 7 bases lay in between. Germline V CDR1 and CDR2: SNHLY, FYNNEI. The CDR3 sequence is 13 residues long. The CDR3 DNA follows: TGTGCCAGCATGGGCAATAGCAATCAGCCCCAGCATTTT. Protein: CASMGNSNQPQHF.

V and J are TRBV15 and TRBJ2-7; 8 bases map to TRBD2. This CDR3 contains 16 residues. Trimming took 0 bases from V and 2 from J; bases not matched to a gene: 6. Germline-derived CDR1 and CDR2 are LNHNV and YYDKDF (reference sequence). CDR3 DNA sequence: TGTGCCACCAGCAGAGACACTAGCGGCAGAACCTACGAGCAGTACTTC. Protein sequence: CATSRDTSGRTYEQYF.

V gene TRBV5-1 combines with J gene TRBJ1-1, with TRBD1 as a possible D gene (5 bases). V dropped 4 bases and J dropped 4 bases, with 11 bases sitting between them. Germline CDR1 is SGHRS and CDR2 is YFSETQ. The CDR3 length is 13 residues. Here the CDR3 DNA reads TGCGCCAGCAGCGAAGACAGTTCCACTGAAGCTTTCTTT. It codes for CASSEDSSTEAFF.

The gene calls are TRBV6-5 and TRBJ2-2, with D hard to call. Trimming took 8 bases from V and 2 from J, leaving 12 bases between them. Germline V CDR1 and CDR2: MNHEY, SVGAGI. The CDR3 runs 14 residues. This chain's CDR3 is CASLRDLNTGELFF. The CDR3 coding sequence is TGTGCCAGCCTTAGGGATCTTAACACCGGGGAGCTGTTTTTT.

This clone was detected only a few times. The V call is TRBV4-3, the J call TRBJ1-4; D call uncertain. CDR1 and CDR2 from the germline V gene are LGHNA and YSLEER. The CDR3 length is 13 residues. V was shortened by 4 bases and J by 7 bases, with 10 bases between the two germline ends. This CDR3 is CASSPASVEKLFF. CDR3 bases: TGCGCCAGCAGCCCAGCCAGCGTTGAAAAACTGTTTTTT.

The chain uses TRBV25-1 and TRBJ1-6; D gene ambiguous. V was cut by 3 bases and J by 7 bases, with 16 bases left in between. This CDR3 is built from 16 residues. In germline, CDR1 is MGHDK, CDR2 SYGVNS. CDR3 nucleotide sequence: TGTGCCAGCAGTGATGTTGCTCCACCAGCCAATTCACCCCTCCACTTT. Translated: CASSDVAPPANSPLHF.

The chain has TRBV7-9 and TRBJ1-1, with 8 bases matching TRBD1. J was trimmed by 6 bases and V by 4 bases; bases with no gene match: 4. The CDR3 has 13 amino acids. Germline V gives CDR1 SEHNR, CDR2 FQNEAQ (reference sequence). For the CDR3, the DNA is TGTGCCAGCAGCTGGACAGGGACCCCTGAAGCTTTCTTT. It encodes CASSWTGTPEAFF.

The chain couples TRBV4-2 to TRBJ1-3; D might be TRBD1 (5 bases). The CDR3 runs to 17 residues. Trimming shortened V by 1 base and J by 0 bases, and 13 bases separated the two germline ends. Germline V gives CDR1 LGHNA, CDR2 YNFKEQ. The CDR3 nucleotides read TGTGCCAGCAGCCAAGCCCCCTGGGGGTCCTCTGGAAACACCATATATTTT. Protein product: CASSQAPWGSSGNTIYF.

The chain joins TRBV7-2 to TRBJ2-4, with 9 bases identical to TRBD1. The CDR3 extends over 15 amino acids. CDR1 SGHTA and CDR2 FQGNSA come from the germline V gene. After removal of 5 bases from V and 5 bases from J, the junction contained 7 bases not matched to a gene. The CDR3 nucleotides are TGTGCCAGCAGCCCCCGGGACAGGGCTGAAAACATTCAGTACTTC. Translation: CASSPRDRAENIQYF.

The J gene is TRBJ2-3, the V gene TRBV6-4; D possibly corresponds to TRBD1 (7 bases). The germline V and J ends were trimmed by 5 bases and 0 bases, with 12 bases remaining between them. Germline V lookup: CDR1 MRHNA, CDR2 SNTAGT. This CDR3 comprises 15 residues. CDR3 nucleotide sequence: TGTGCCAGCAGTTTGGAGGGGGCTAGCACAGATACGCAGTATTTT. It specifies CASSLEGASTDTQYF.

The V gene is TRBV29-1, the J gene TRBJ2-3; perhaps TRBD2 as D (5 bases). This CDR3 is 16 amino acids long. V was clipped by 6 bases and J by 1 base, with 20 bases between them. Germline CDR1 SQVTM, CDR2 ANQGSEA. The DNA for the CDR3 is TGCAGCGTCAAGGATATGCGGGTTTGGGGCACAGATACGCAGTATTTT. As protein: CSVKDMRVWGTDTQYF.

The chain employs TRBV4-1 and TRBJ2-7; D may be TRBD2 (6 bases). The V and J ends lost 0 bases and 5 bases respectively, with 17 bases between them. The CDR3 has 16 amino acids. CDR1 is MGHRA, CDR2 YSYEKL, per germline. CDR3 sequence (DNA): TGCGCCAGCAGCCAAGATTACGGAGAGCGGGCTGACGAGCAGTACTTC. Translating gives CASSQDYGERADEQYF.

This chain joins TRBV28 and TRBJ1-2, with a tentative D call TRBD1 (5 bases). The CDR3 consists of 13 residues. V was trimmed by 6 bases and J by 5 bases, leaving 13 bases between them. Per the germline V gene, CDR1 is MDHEN and CDR2 is SYDVKM. The CDR3 protein is CASSGGRKYGYTF. CDR3 nucleotides: TGTGCCAGCAGCGGGGGACGCAAATATGGCTACACCTTC.